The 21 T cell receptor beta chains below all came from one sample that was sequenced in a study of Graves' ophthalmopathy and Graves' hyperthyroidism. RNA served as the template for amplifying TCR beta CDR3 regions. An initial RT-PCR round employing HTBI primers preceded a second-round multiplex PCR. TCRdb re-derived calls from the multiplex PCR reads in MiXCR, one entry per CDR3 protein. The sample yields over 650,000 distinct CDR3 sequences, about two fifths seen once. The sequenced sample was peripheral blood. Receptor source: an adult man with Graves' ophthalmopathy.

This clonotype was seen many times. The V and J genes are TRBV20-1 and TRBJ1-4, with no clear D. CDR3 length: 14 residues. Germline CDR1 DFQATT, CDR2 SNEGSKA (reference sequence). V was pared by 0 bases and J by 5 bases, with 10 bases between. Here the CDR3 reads CSARDRGQNEKLFF. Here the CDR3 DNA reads TGCAGTGCTAGAGATCGAGGTCAAAATGAAAAACTGTTTTTT.

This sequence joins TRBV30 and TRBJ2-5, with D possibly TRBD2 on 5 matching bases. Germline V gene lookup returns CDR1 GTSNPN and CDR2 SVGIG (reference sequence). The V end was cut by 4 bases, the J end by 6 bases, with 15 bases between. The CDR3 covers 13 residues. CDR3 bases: TGTGCCTGGAACCCCCTTTCTAGCAAGACCCAGTACTTC. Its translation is CAWNPLSSKTQYF.

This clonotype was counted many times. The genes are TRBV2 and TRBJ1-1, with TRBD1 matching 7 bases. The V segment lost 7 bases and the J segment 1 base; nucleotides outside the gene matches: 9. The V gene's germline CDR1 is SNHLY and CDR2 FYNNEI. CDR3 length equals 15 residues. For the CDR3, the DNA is TGTGCCAGCATAATAAGGACAGGAGGGAACACTGAAGCTTTCTTT. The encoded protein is CASIIRTGGNTEAFF.

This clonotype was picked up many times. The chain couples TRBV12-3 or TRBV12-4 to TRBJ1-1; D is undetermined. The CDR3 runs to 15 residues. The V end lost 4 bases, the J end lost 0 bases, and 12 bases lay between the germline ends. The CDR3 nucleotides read TGTGCCAGCAGTTCCTTAGCAGAATTGAACACTGAAGCTTTCTTT. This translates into CASSSLAELNTEAFF.

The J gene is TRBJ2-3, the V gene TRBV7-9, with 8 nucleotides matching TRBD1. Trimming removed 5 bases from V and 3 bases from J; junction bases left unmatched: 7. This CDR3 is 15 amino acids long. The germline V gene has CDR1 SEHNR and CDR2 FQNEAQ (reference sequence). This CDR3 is CASSPRTGLTDTQYF. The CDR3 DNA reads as TGTGCCAGCAGCCCCCGGACAGGGTTGACAGATACGCAGTATTTT.

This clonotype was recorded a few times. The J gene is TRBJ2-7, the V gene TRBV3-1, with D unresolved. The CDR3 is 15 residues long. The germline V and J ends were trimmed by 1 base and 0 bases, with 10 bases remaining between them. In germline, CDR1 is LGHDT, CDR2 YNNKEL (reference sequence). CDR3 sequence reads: CASSQGHAGSYEQYF. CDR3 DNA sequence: TGTGCCAGCAGCCAAGGACACGCAGGCTCCTACGAGCAGTACTTC.

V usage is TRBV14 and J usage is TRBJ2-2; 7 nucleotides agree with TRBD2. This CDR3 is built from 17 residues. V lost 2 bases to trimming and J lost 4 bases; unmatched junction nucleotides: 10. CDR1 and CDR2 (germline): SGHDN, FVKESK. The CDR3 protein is CASSQSPTSVSTGELFF. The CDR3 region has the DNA TGTGCCAGCAGCCAAAGCCCTACTAGCGTGAGCACCGGGGAGCTGTTTTTT. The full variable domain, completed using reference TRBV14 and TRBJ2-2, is EAGVTQFPSHSVIEKGQTVTLRCDPISGHDNLYWYRRVMGKEIKFLLHFVKESKQDESGMPNNRFLAERTGGTYSTLKVQPAELEDSGVYFCASSQSPTSVSTGELFFGEGSRLTVL.

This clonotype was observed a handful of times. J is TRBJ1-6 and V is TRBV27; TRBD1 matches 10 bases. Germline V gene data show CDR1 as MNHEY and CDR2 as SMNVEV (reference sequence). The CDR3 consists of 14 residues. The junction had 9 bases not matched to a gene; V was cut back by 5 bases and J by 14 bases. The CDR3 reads CASSTGTGAISLHF. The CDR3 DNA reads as TGTGCCAGCAGTACCGGGACAGGGGCTATATCCCTCCACTTT.

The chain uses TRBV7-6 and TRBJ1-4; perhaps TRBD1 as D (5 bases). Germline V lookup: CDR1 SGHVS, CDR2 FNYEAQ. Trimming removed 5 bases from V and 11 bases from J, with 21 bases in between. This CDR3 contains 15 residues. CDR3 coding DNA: TGTGCCAGCAGCCCCGCCGGCGGGGGGACGGGGAAACTGTTTTTT. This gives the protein CASSPAGGGTGKLFF.

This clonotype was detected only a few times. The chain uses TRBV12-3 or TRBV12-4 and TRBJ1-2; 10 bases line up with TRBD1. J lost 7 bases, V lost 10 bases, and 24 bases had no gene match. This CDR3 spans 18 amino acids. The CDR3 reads CATSKTGNFGTGVTGYTF. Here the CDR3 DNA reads TGTGCCACTTCGAAGACCGGGAATTTCGGGACAGGGGTTACTGGCTACACCTTC.

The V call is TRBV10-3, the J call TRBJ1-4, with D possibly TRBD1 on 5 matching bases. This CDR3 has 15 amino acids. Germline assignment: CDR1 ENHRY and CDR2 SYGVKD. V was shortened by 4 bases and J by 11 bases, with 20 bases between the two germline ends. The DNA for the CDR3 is TGTGCCATCAGTGCCCGTGAAGGGGCCGACGGGAAACTGTTTTTT. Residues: CAISAREGADGKLFF.

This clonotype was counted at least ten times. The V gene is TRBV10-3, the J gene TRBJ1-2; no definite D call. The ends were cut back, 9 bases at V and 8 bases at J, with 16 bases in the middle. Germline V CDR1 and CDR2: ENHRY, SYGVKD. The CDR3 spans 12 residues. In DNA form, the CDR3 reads TGTGCCATATCCCCGGATTCGGAAGGCTACACCTTC. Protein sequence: CAISPDSEGYTF.

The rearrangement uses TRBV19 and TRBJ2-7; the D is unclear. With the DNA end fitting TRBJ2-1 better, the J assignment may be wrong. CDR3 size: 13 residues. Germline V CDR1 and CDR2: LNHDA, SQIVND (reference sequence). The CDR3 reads CASSIRPGNEQFF. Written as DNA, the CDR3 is TGTGCCAGTAGTATACGGCCAGGCAATGAGCAGTTCTTC.

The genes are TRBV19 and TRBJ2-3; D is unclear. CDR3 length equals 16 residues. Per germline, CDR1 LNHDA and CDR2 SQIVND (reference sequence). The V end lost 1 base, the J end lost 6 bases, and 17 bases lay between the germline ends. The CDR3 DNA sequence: TGTGCCAGTAGTATAGTACGAGACGGTGACACGGATACGCAGTATTTT. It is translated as CASSIVRDGDTDTQYF.

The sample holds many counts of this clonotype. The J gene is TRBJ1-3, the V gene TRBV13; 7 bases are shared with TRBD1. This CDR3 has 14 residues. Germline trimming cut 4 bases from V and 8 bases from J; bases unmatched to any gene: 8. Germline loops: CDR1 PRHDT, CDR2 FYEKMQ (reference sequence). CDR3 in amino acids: CASSSGQRSDTIYF. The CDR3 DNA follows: TGTGCCAGCAGCTCGGGACAGCGGTCGGACACCATATATTTT.

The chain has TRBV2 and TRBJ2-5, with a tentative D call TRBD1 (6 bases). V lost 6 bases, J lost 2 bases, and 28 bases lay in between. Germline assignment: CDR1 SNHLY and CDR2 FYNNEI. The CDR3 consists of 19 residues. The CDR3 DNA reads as TGTGCCAGCAGGGCTTCTCCCACAGGGTGGACAACAAATCAAGAGACCCAGTACTTC. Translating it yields CASRASPTGWTTNQETQYF.

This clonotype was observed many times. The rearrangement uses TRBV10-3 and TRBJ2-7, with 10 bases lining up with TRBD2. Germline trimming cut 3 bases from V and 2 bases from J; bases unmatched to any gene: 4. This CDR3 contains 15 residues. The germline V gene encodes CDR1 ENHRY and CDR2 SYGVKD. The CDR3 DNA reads TGTGCCATCAGTGAAGGACTAGCGGAGACCTACGAGCAGTACTTC. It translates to CAISEGLAETYEQYF.

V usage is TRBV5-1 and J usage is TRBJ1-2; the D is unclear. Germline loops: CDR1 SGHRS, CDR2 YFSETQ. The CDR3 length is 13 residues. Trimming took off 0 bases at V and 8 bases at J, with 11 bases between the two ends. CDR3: CASSLDGYLGYTF. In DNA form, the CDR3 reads TGCGCCAGCAGCTTGGATGGCTACCTAGGCTACACCTTC.

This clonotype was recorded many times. The CDR3 protein is CASSSGQDTYEQYF. The DNA for the CDR3 is TGCGCCAGCAGCTCGGGACAGGACACCTACGAGCAGTACTTC. This rearrangement joins TRBV5-1 to TRBJ2-7, with 8 bases identical to TRBD1. Germline assignment: CDR1 SGHRS and CDR2 YFSETQ. The V and J ends lost 3 bases and 2 bases, in that order; junction bases with no gene match: 4. CDR3 size: 14 residues.

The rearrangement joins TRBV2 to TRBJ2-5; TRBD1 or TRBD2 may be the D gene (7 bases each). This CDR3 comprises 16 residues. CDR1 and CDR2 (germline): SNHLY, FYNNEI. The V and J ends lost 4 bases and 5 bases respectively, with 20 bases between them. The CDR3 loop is CASSAPDPQGGETQYF. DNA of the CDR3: TGTGCCAGCAGTGCTCCGGACCCGCAGGGGGGGGAGACCCAGTACTTC.

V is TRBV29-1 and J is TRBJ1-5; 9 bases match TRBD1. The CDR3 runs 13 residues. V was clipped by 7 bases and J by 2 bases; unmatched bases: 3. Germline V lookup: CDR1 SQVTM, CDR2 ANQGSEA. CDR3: CSGRDRGNQPQHF. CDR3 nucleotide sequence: TGCAGCGGCCGGGACAGGGGCAATCAGCCCCAGCATTTT.